Listed below are T cell receptor beta chains from one sample, sequenced in a study of naive and memory T cell subsets. TCRdb called the UMI-ligation and nested PCR reads again in MiXCR, with one record for every CDR3 protein. The sample records 120,000 to 150,000 distinct CDR3 sequences, about a sixth being singletons. Sequencing was carried out using naive CD4+ T cells from blood. The receptors originated from a human donor in good health. Each CDR3 is given with its conserved first and last residue. Fields, in order: D gene, V gene, clone size, J gene, CDR3 protein, CDR3 DNA. D genes are given only for firm matches. Not every row has a clone size; where given, it reads once, few, many or a size class.

d_gene: NA
v_gene: TRBV6-1
abundance: NA
j_gene: TRBJ2-1
CDR3aa: CASSTRDYNEQFF
CDR3nt: TGTGCCAGCAGTACCCGGGACTACAATGAGCAGTTCTTC

d_gene: NA
v_gene: TRBV30
abundance: few
j_gene: TRBJ2-3
CDR3aa: CAWSSCTDTQYF
CDR3nt: TGTGCCTGGAGTTCTTGTACAGATACGCAGTATTTT

d_gene: NA
v_gene: TRBV6-1
abundance: NA
j_gene: TRBJ2-1
CDR3aa: CASSDGRLANEQFF
CDR3nt: TGTGCCAGCAGTGATGGAAGATTGGCCAATGAGCAGTTCTTC

d_gene: TRBD1
v_gene: TRBV29-1
abundance: many
j_gene: TRBJ2-1
CDR3aa: CSVRTGLAYNEQFF
CDR3nt: TGCAGCGTCCGGACAGGTCTGGCTTACAATGAGCAGTTCTTC

d_gene: TRBD2
v_gene: TRBV28
abundance: few
j_gene: TRBJ2-3
CDR3aa: CASSSTSVSDTQYF
CDR3nt: TGTGCCAGCAGTTCGACTAGCGTTTCAGATACGCAGTATTTT

d_gene: NA
v_gene: TRBV3-1
abundance: many
j_gene: TRBJ2-7
CDR3aa: CASSRTYEQYF
CDR3nt: TGTGCCAGCAGCCGAACCTACGAGCAGTACTTC

d_gene: NA
v_gene: TRBV10-3
abundance: NA
j_gene: TRBJ2-7
CDR3aa: CAISESKGTHYEQYF
CDR3nt: TGTGCCATCAGTGAGTCGAAAGGGACTCACTACGAGCAGTACTTC

d_gene: TRBD2
v_gene: TRBV5-4
abundance: few
j_gene: TRBJ2-3
CDR3aa: CASRVPGAGSTDTQYF
CDR3nt: TGTGCCAGCAGAGTGCCGGGAGCGGGAAGCACAGATACGCAGTATTTT

d_gene: NA
v_gene: TRBV14
abundance: NA
j_gene: TRBJ2-7
CDR3aa: CASSYIEGHEQYF
CDR3nt: TGTGCCAGCTCATACATAGAGGGCCACGAGCAGTACTTC

d_gene: NA
v_gene: TRBV19
abundance: few
j_gene: TRBJ2-7
CDR3aa: CASSITPRVSEQYF
CDR3nt: TGTGCCAGTAGTATAACCCCCCGGGTCTCCGAGCAGTACTTC

d_gene: NA
v_gene: TRBV9
abundance: NA
j_gene: TRBJ1-1
CDR3aa: CASSVGVGALPEAFF
CDR3nt: TGTGCCAGCAGCGTAGGTGTGGGGGCCCTACCTGAAGCTTTCTTT

d_gene: TRBD2
v_gene: TRBV29-1
abundance: few
j_gene: TRBJ2-1
CDR3aa: CSVWSTGSGRLYNEQFF
CDR3nt: TGCAGCGTTTGGTCCACTGGGAGCGGGAGACTCTACAATGAGCAGTTCTTC

d_gene: TRBD1
v_gene: TRBV7-9
abundance: NA
j_gene: TRBJ1-1
CDR3aa: CASSLEWGQGAEAFF
CDR3nt: TGTGCCAGCAGCTTAGAATGGGGGCAGGGGGCTGAAGCTTTCTTT

d_gene: NA
v_gene: TRBV10-3
abundance: few
j_gene: TRBJ2-1
CDR3aa: CAINSGEGALSSYNEQFF
CDR3nt: TGTGCCATCAATTCGGGGGAGGGGGCTCTGAGCTCCTACAATGAGCAGTTCTTC

d_gene: NA
v_gene: TRBV19
abundance: NA
j_gene: TRBJ2-1
CDR3aa: CASSRPGPYEQFF
CDR3nt: TGTGCCAGTAGTCGACCGGGACCATATGAGCAGTTCTTC

d_gene: NA
v_gene: TRBV12-3/TRBV12-4
abundance: once
j_gene: TRBJ2-2
CDR3aa: CASPGVKNTGELFF
CDR3nt: TGTGCCAGCCCGGGGGTTAAGAACACCGGGGAGCTGTTTTTT

d_gene: NA
v_gene: TRBV11-2
abundance: NA
j_gene: TRBJ2-5
CDR3aa: CAVSGHIQETQYF
CDR3nt: TGTGCCGTTTCCGGGCACATTCAAGAGACCCAGTACTTC

d_gene: TRBD1
v_gene: TRBV20-1
abundance: few
j_gene: TRBJ2-7
CDR3aa: CSASTGTGGYEQYF
CDR3nt: TGCAGTGCTTCCACCGGGACAGGGGGCTACGAGCAGTACTTC

d_gene: NA
v_gene: TRBV29-1
abundance: few
j_gene: TRBJ1-1
CDR3aa: CSAPDSEAFF
CDR3nt: TGCAGCGCCCCGGACAGTGAAGCTTTCTTT

d_gene: NA
v_gene: TRBV4-2
abundance: few
j_gene: TRBJ1-6
CDR3aa: CASSQTYRESYNSPLHF
CDR3nt: TGTGCCAGCAGCCAGACCTACAGGGAGTCCTATAATTCACCCCTCCACTTT

d_gene: TRBD2
v_gene: TRBV7-2
abundance: few
j_gene: TRBJ2-7
CDR3aa: CASSLEGAGGVEQYF
CDR3nt: TGTGCCAGCAGCTTAGAGGGAGCGGGAGGGGTCGAGCAGTACTTC

d_gene: TRBD2
v_gene: TRBV7-2
abundance: NA
j_gene: TRBJ2-2
CDR3aa: CASSIPGLAALNTGELFF
CDR3nt: TGTGCCAGCAGCATTCCGGGACTAGCGGCCTTGAACACCGGGGAGCTGTTTTTT

d_gene: NA
v_gene: TRBV20-1
abundance: few
j_gene: TRBJ2-2
CDR3aa: CSASSGSGTGELFF
CDR3nt: TGCAGTGCTAGTAGCGGATCGGGCACCGGGGAGCTGTTTTTT

d_gene: NA
v_gene: TRBV12-3/TRBV12-4
abundance: NA
j_gene: TRBJ1-2
CDR3aa: CASSLAPNNYGYTF
CDR3nt: TGTGCCAGCAGTTTAGCCCCAAATAACTATGGCTACACCTTC

d_gene: TRBD2
v_gene: TRBV4-1
abundance: NA
j_gene: TRBJ2-3
CDR3aa: CASSQGRRESTDTQYF
CDR3nt: TGCGCCAGCAGCCAAGGGAGGCGGGAGAGCACAGATACGCAGTATTTT

d_gene: TRBD2
v_gene: TRBV20-1
abundance: few
j_gene: TRBJ2-3
CDR3aa: CSAWTSVSTDTQYF
CDR3nt: TGCAGTGCGTGGACTAGCGTTAGCACAGATACGCAGTATTTT

d_gene: NA
v_gene: TRBV3-1
abundance: few
j_gene: TRBJ1-2
CDR3aa: CASSQDHANYGYTF
CDR3nt: TGTGCCAGCAGCCAAGATCACGCTAACTATGGCTACACCTTC